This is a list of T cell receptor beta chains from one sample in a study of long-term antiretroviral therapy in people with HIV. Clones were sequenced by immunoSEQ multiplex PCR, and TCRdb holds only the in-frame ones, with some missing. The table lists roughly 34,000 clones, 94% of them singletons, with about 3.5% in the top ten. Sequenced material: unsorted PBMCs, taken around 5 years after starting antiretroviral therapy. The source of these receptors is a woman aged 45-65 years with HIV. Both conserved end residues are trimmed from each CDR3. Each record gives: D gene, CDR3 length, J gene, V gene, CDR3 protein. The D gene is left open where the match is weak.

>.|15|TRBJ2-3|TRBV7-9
ASSLGRLTTSTDTQY
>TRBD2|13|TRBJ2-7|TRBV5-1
ASSPVAGKAYEQY
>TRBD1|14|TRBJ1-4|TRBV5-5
ASSPAGGTGGEKLF
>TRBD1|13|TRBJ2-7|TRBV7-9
ASSPGTGALDEQY
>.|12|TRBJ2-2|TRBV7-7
ASSLEGHTGELF
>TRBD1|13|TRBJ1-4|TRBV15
ATSPRTGGREKLF
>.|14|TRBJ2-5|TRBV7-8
ASSQSKVAVGETQY
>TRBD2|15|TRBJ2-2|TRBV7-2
ASSQPTGGAGSGELF
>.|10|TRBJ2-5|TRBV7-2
ASSLGPETQY
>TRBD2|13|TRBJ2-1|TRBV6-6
ASSRLAGIYNEQF
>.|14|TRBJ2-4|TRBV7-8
ASSSSSGLSKNIQY